These 27 T cell receptor beta chains were all obtained from the same sample, sequenced in a study of blood T cell repertoires in COVID-19. Here immunoSEQ multiplex PCR was the method, and the copy in TCRdb shows in-frame clones only, minus some. The sample shows around 160,000 clones, 75% to 80% of them seen only once. The specimen was peripheral blood. These receptors all stem from a woman older than 75 with acute or convalescent COVID-19.

This sequence joins TRBV18 and TRBJ2-7, with a tentative D call TRBD1 (6 bases). Trimming took 3 bases from V and 3 from J, leaving 15 bases between them. The CDR3 has 15 residues. CDR1 and CDR2 (germline): KGHSH, LQKENI. The CDR3 region has the DNA TGTGCCAGCTCACCGGGTACAACAGGGTTCTACGAGCAGTACTTC. It yields the protein CASSPGTTGFYEQYF. The full variable domain, rest sourced from reference TRBV18 and TRBJ2-7, is NAGVMQNPRHLVRRRGQEARLRCSPMKGHSHVYWYRQLPEEGLKFMVYLQKENIIDESGMPKERFSAEFPKEGPSILRIQQVVRGDSAAYFCASSPGTTGFYEQYFGPGTRLTVT.

The chain uses TRBV5-6 and TRBJ2-1, with a weak D call TRBD1 (5 bases). There are 14 residues in the CDR3. Per germline, CDR1 SGHDT and CDR2 YYEEEE. V gave up 1 base and J gave up 5 bases, with 10 bases separating them. CDR3 in DNA: TGTGCCAGCAGCTTGAACAGGTTCAACAATGAGCAGTTCTTC. Protein sequence: CASSLNRFNNEQFF. The complete variable domain, with remaining parts taken from reference TRBV5-6 and TRBJ2-1, reads DAGVTQSPTHLIKTRGQQVTLRCSPKSGHDTVSWYQQALGQGPQFIFQYYEEEERQRGNFPDRFSGHQFPNYSSELNVNALLLGDSALYLCASSLNRFNNEQFFGPGTRLTVL.

The chain is built from TRBV4-1 and TRBJ1-2, with 12 bases matching TRBD1. From germline, CDR1 is MGHRA and CDR2 YSYEKL. V lost 3 bases, J lost 4 bases, and 6 bases stayed unmatched. The CDR3 spans 16 residues. This chain's CDR3 is CASSQPGQGALYGYTF. CDR3 nucleotide sequence: TGCGCCAGCAGCCAGCCGGGACAGGGGGCTCTCTATGGCTACACCTTC.

The genes are TRBV28 and TRBJ2-7, with 11 bases aligning to TRBD1. The CDR3 extends over 16 amino acids. Germline CDR1 and CDR2: MDHEN and SYDVKM. Germline trimming cut 1 base from V and 1 base from J; bases unmatched to any gene: 3. The DNA of the CDR3 is TGTGCCAGCAGTTTATTGGGGACAGGGGGTTCCTACGAGCAGTACTTC. This translates into CASSLLGTGGSYEQYF.

This clone was seen more than once but under ten times. J is TRBJ2-7 and V is TRBV30; D perhaps matches TRBD2 (5 bases). V gave up 3 bases and J gave up 1 base, with 7 bases separating them. This CDR3 spans 12 amino acids. The germline V gene encodes CDR1 GTSNPN and CDR2 SVGIG (reference sequence). As DNA, the CDR3 is TGTGCCTGGAGCCGGGGTTCCTACGAGCAGTACTTC. Translating gives CAWSRGSYEQYF.

The chain employs TRBV24-1 and TRBJ2-1; tentative D call: TRBD1 (5 bases). The V and J ends lost 4 bases and 7 bases respectively, with 19 bases between them. The CDR3 is 16 residues long. Germline CDR1 KGHDR, CDR2 SFDVKD. CDR3 coding DNA: TGTGCCACCAGTGACCAGGGTAGTGGGGCTAGGAATGAGCAGTTCTTC. It encodes CATSDQGSGARNEQFF.

The CDR3 protein is CARSEQGNTEAFF. For the CDR3, the DNA is TGTGCCCGTTCAGAACAGGGGAACACTGAAGCTTTCTTT. This chain joins TRBV30 and TRBJ1-1, with D possibly TRBD1 on 6 matching bases. Deletions cut 8 bases from V and 1 base from J, with 14 bases between. The length of the CDR3 is 13 residues. Germline V gene data show CDR1 as GTSNPN and CDR2 as SVGIG (reference sequence).

This clone was detected only once. J is TRBJ1-5 and V is TRBV6-5, with a tentative D call TRBD1 (6 bases). Trimming shortened V by 6 bases and J by 6 bases, and 15 bases separated the two germline ends. Germline loops: CDR1 MNHEY, CDR2 SVGAGI. CDR3 length: 14 residues. Here the CDR3 reads CASSPGTLPQPQHF. As DNA, the CDR3 is TGTGCCAGCAGCCCCGGGACATTGCCTCAGCCCCAGCATTTT.

This clone was found once. The V and J genes are TRBV3-1 (or the pseudogene TRBV3-2) and TRBJ2-7, with 8 bases fitting TRBD2. The CDR3 covers 11 residues. CDR1 and CDR2 (germline): LGHDT, YNNKEL (reference sequence). Germline trimming cut 4 bases from V and 12 bases from J; bases unmatched to any gene: 5. The CDR3: CASSLGREVYF. The CDR3 bases are TGTGCCAGCAGCCTTGGGCGGGAGGTGTACTTC.

This clone was observed a single time. The J gene is TRBJ1-1, the V gene TRBV30, with D possibly TRBD1 on 6 matching bases. This CDR3 comprises 17 residues. Per germline, CDR1 GTSNPN and CDR2 SVGIG (reference sequence). V was clipped by 1 base and J by 4 bases, with 22 bases between them. The CDR3 DNA follows: TGTGCCTGGAGTGCACTACCGTCCTCTGAGGGGGTCACTGAAGCTTTCTTT. Translated: CAWSALPSSEGVTEAFF.

This chain links TRBV7-2 with TRBJ2-7; a possible D gene is TRBD2 (5 bases). The CDR3 spans 16 residues. Trimming removed 5 bases from V and 1 base from J, with 18 bases in between. Germline CDR1 reads SGHTA; CDR2 reads FQGNSA. The CDR3 DNA is TGTGCCAGCAGCGAAAGGACCGGGGAACTTTCCTACGAGCAGTACTTC. It specifies CASSERTGELSYEQYF.

The V and J genes are TRBV6-1 and TRBJ2-3; 10 nucleotides match TRBD2. The CDR3 sequence is 16 residues long. CDR1 is MNHNS, CDR2 SASEGT, per germline. With V trimmed by 1 base and J by 10 bases, 11 bases remained unmatched. CDR3 sequence reads: CASSEVERGGLGPQYF. The CDR3 region has the DNA TGTGCCAGCAGTGAAGTGGAGCGGGGGGGCCTTGGTCCGCAGTATTTT.

DNA for the CDR3: TGTGCCAGCAGTTCCCTCTATGGCTACACCTTC. Its translation is CASSSLYGYTF. V and J are TRBV6-5 and TRBJ1-2; D is unclear. This CDR3 contains 11 residues. Germline loops: CDR1 MNHEY, CDR2 SVGAGI. With 4 bases removed from V and 4 bases from J, the gap between germline ends came to 4 bases.

The rearrangement joins TRBV6-5 to TRBJ1-6; D call uncertain. Trimming left V 0 bases short and J 6 bases short, with 12 bases between. Germline CDR1 MNHEY, CDR2 SVGAGI. The CDR3 spans 16 residues. CDR3 DNA: TGTGCCAGCAGTTACTCCGGGGAGGGTGCTAATTCACCCCTCCACTTT. Amino acids: CASSYSGEGANSPLHF.

On this clone itself: An end of the junction differs from the germline gene, which may be a read error. The genes are TRBV23-1 and TRBJ1-1, with 7 bases that match TRBD1. TRBV23-1 is given ORF status, its function remaining uncertain. The CDR3 runs 18 residues. CDR3 DNA: TGCGCCAGCGGTCAGGTAGGGGGCGCGAATTTTTGGAACACTGAAGCTTTCTTT. Protein sequence: CASGQVGGANFWNTEAFF.

The chain is built from TRBV13 and TRBJ2-3, with 8 bases identical to TRBD1. CDR1 and CDR2 (germline): PRHDT, FYEKMQ (reference sequence). The CDR3 spans 16 residues. The trim removed 5 bases at V and 0 bases at J, leaving 7 bases unmatched. The CDR3 sequence is CASSATGTGSTDTQYF. For the CDR3, the DNA is TGTGCCAGCAGCGCCACCGGGACAGGAAGCACAGATACGCAGTATTTT.

CDR3 loop: CASSSGTGNTIYF. For the CDR3, the DNA is TGTGCCAGCAGCTCCGGGACTGGAAACACCATATATTTT. This sequence joins TRBV7-6 and TRBJ1-3, with D unclear. Trimming took off 4 bases at V and 2 bases at J, with 6 bases between the two ends. Germline values: CDR1 SGHVS, CDR2 FNYEAQ. The CDR3 length is 13 residues.

The chain couples TRBV7-2 to TRBJ2-3; 13 bases fit TRBD2. With 5 bases clipped from V and 4 bases from J, the junction kept 6 bases outside the gene matches. The CDR3 contains 16 residues. Germline-derived CDR1 and CDR2 are SGHTA and FQGNSA. The CDR3 here is CASSTGLAGAADTQYF. CDR3 in DNA: TGTGCCAGCAGCACAGGACTAGCGGGAGCAGCAGATACGCAGTATTTT.

The genes are TRBV7-2 and TRBJ2-1, with TRBD2 matching 9 bases. The germline gives CDR1 SGHTA, CDR2 FQGNSA. V was clipped by 2 bases and J by 4 bases; unmatched bases: 12. The CDR3 loop spans 18 amino acids. The CDR3 protein is CASSLSGGSGGQYNEQFF. In nucleotides, the CDR3 is TGTGCCAGCAGCTTATCTGGAGGTAGCGGGGGCCAATACAATGAGCAGTTCTTC.

This clone occurred a few times. The chain is built from TRBV5-4 and TRBJ2-7, with 10 bases aligning to TRBD2. V was clipped by 4 bases and J by 0 bases; unmatched bases: 10. The V gene's germline CDR1 is SGHNT and CDR2 YYREEE (reference sequence). The CDR3 has 17 amino acids. This CDR3 reads CASSGPISSGGSYEQYF. The CDR3, as DNA: TGTGCCAGCAGCGGACCCATTTCTAGCGGGGGCTCCTACGAGCAGTACTTC.

The rearrangement joins TRBV28 to TRBJ2-3, with 9 bases matching TRBD2. The CDR3 is made up of 18 amino acids. V lost 0 bases, J lost 4 bases, and 11 bases stayed unmatched. The germline V gene has CDR1 MDHEN and CDR2 SYDVKM. The CDR3 reads CASSLWVRASGISDTQYF. The CDR3 DNA is TGTGCCAGCAGTTTATGGGTTAGGGCTAGCGGGATTTCAGATACGCAGTATTTT.

This clone was observed a single time. The genes are TRBV28 and TRBJ2-1, with a tentative D call TRBD2 (5 bases). Germline CDR1 is MDHEN and CDR2 is SYDVKM. With 6 bases removed from V and 4 bases from J, the gap between germline ends came to 13 bases. CDR3 length: 14 residues. The CDR3 here is CASSVTVAYNEQFF. CDR3 DNA: TGTGCCAGCAGCGTAACCGTAGCGTACAATGAGCAGTTCTTC.

This clone was counted once. This chain links TRBV4-1 with TRBJ2-1; possibly TRBD2 for D (5 bases). Germline V gene sequence: CDR1 MGHRA, CDR2 YSYEKL. V lost 1 base to trimming and J lost 4 bases, with 11 bases between them. CDR3 length equals 15 residues. The CDR3 nucleotides are TGCGCCAGCAGCCAAGGGGCTAGCCCTTACAATGAGCAGTTCTTC. Its translation: CASSQGASPYNEQFF.

The chain has TRBV6-2 or TRBV6-3 and TRBJ1-2, with D unresolved. The CDR3 contains 13 residues. The germline V gene encodes CDR1 MNHEY and CDR2 SVGEGT. Trimming pared 5 bases from V and 4 bases from J, leaving 11 bases between. This CDR3 is CASSPLGIYGYTF. The CDR3 DNA follows: TGTGCCAGCAGTCCCCTCGGGATCTATGGCTACACCTTC.

The J gene is TRBJ1-5, the V gene TRBV19; D is uncertain. Per the germline V gene, CDR1 is LNHDA and CDR2 is SQIVND (reference sequence). Trimming removed 6 bases at V and 11 bases at J, with 20 bases between. The CDR3 loop spans 14 amino acids. In nucleotides, the CDR3 is TGTGCCAGTAGCCCCTCGGGTCGCCGTATTTCCCAGCATTTT. It codes for CASSPSGRRISQHF.

The rearrangement joins TRBV24-1 to TRBJ2-2; 15 bases fit TRBD2. Germline V gene data show CDR1 as KGHDR and CDR2 as SFDVKD. The CDR3 runs 17 residues. The J segment lost 3 bases and the V segment lost 5 bases, leaving 3 bases of the junction unmatched. CDR3 bases: TGTGCCACCAGTGGTAGGACTAGCGGGAGGGACACCGGGGAGCTGTTTTTT. This gives the protein CATSGRTSGRDTGELFF.

This clone was picked up a small number of times. The chain uses TRBV18 and TRBJ1-4; D is unresolved. With 3 bases removed from V and 2 bases from J, the gap between germline ends came to 13 bases. The germline gives CDR1 KGHSH, CDR2 LQKENI. The CDR3 totals 16 residues. In nucleotides, the CDR3 is TGTGCCAGCTCACCCTTCGACCTGGAGACTAATGAAAAACTGTTTTTT. Its translation: CASSPFDLETNEKLFF.